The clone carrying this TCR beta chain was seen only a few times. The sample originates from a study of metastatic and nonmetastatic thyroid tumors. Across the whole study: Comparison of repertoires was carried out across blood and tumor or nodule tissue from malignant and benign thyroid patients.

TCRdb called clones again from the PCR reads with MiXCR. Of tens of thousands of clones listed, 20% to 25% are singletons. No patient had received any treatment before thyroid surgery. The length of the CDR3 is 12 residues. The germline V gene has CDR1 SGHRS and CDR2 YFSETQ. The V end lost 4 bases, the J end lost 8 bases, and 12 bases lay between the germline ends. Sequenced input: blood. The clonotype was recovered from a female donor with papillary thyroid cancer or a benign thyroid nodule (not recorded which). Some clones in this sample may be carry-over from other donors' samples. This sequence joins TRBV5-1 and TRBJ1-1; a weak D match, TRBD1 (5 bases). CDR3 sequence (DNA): TGCGCCAGCAGCCGGGACGCAAAGGAAGCTTTCTTT. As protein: CASSRDAKEAFF.